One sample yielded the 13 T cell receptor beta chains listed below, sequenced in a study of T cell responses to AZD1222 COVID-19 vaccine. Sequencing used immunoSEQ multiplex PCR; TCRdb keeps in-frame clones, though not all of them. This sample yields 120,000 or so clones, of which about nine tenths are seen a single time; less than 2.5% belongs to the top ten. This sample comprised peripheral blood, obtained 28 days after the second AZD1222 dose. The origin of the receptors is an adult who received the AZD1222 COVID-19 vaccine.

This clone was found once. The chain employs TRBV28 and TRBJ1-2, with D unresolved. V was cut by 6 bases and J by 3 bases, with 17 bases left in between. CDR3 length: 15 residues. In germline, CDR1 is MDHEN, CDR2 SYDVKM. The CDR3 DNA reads TGTGCCAGCAGCCGAGGCGGACGGGGAGACTATGGCTACACCTTC. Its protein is CASSRGGRGDYGYTF.

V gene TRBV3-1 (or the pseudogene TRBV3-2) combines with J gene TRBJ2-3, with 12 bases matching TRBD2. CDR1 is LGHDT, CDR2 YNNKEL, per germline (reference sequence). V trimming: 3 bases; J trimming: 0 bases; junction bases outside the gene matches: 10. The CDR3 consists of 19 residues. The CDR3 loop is CASSQLAGGISSSTDTQYF. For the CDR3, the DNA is TGTGCCAGCAGCCAGCTAGCGGGGGGGATCTCCTCTAGCACAGATACGCAGTATTTT.

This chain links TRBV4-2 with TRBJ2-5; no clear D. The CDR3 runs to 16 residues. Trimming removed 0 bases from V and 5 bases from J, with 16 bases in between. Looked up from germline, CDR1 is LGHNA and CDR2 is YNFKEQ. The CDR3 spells CASSQDGPGETETQYF. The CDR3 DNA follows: TGTGCCAGCAGCCAAGATGGGCCGGGCGAAACGGAGACCCAGTACTTC.

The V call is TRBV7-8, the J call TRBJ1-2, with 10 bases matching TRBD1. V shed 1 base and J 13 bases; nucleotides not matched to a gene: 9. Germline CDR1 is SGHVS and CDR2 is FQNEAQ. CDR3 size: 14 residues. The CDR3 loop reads CASSLDGTGDLITF. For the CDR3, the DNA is TGTGCCAGCAGCTTAGATGGGACAGGGGATCTCATCACCTTC. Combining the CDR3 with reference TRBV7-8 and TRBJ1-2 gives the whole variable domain GAGVSQSPRYKVAKRGQDVALRCDPISGHVSLFWYQQALGQGPEFLTYFQNEAQLDKSGLPSDRFFAERPEGSVSTLKIQRTQQEDSAVYLCASSLDGTGDLITFGSGTRLTVV.

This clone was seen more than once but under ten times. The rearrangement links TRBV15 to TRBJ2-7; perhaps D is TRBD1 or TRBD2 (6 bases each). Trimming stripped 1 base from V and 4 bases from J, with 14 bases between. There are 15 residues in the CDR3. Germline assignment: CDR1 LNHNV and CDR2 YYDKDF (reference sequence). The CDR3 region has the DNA TGTGCCACCAGCAGAGCGGGGGCCTCGCGGTACGAGCAGTACTTC. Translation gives CATSRAGASRYEQYF.

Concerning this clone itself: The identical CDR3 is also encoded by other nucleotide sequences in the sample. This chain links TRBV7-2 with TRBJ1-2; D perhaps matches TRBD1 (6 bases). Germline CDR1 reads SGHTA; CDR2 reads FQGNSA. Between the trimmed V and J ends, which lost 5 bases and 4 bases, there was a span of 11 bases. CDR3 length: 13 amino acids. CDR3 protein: CASSLDRSYGYTF. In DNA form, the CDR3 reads TGTGCCAGCAGCCTGGACAGAAGCTATGGCTACACCTTC.

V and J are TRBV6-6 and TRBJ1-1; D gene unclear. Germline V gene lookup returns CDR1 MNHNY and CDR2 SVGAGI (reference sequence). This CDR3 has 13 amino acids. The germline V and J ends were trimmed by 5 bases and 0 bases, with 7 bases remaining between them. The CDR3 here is CASSTEMNTEAFF. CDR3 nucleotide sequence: TGTGCCAGCAGTACGGAGATGAACACTGAAGCTTTCTTT.

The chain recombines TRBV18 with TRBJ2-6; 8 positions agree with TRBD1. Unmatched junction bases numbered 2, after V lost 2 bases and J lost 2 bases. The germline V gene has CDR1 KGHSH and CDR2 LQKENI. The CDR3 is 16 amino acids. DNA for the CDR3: TGTGCCAGCTCACCAGTGACAGGGGCTGGGGCCAACGTCCTGACTTTC. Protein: CASSPVTGAGANVLTF.

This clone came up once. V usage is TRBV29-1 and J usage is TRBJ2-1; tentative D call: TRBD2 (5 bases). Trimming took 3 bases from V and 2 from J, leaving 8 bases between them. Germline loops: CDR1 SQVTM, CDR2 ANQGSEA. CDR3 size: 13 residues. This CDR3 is CSVERATYNEQFF. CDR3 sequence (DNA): TGCAGCGTTGAGCGGGCTACCTACAATGAGCAGTTCTTC.

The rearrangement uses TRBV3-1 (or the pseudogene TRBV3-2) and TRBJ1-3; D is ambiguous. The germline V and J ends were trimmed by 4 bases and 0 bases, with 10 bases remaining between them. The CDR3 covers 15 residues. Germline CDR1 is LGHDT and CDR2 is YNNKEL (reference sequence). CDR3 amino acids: CASSRSVASGNTIYF. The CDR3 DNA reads TGTGCCAGCAGCCGCTCGGTAGCCTCTGGAAACACCATATATTTT.

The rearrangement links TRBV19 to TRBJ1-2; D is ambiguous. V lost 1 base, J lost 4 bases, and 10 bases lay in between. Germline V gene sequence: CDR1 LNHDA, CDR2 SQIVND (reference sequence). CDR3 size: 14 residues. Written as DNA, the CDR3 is TGTGCCAGTAGTATAGTGGCCAGAACCTATGGCTACACCTTC. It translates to CASSIVARTYGYTF.

The CDR3 reads CASTGTGEWANTGELFF. The DNA for the CDR3 is TGTGCCAGCACCGGGACAGGGGAGTGGGCTAACACCGGGGAGCTGTTTTTT. The V and J genes are TRBV21-1 and TRBJ2-2; TRBD1 was called by the table and not checked on the DNA. TRBV21-1 is recorded as a pseudogene. The CDR3 is 17 residues long.

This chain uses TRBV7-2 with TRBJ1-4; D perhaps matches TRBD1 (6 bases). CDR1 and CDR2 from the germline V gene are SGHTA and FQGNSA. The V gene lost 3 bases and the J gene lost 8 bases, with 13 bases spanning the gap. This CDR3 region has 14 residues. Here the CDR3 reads CASSFRGLEEKLFF. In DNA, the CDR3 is TGTGCCAGCAGCTTTCGGGGGCTAGAAGAAAAACTGTTTTTT.